Listed below are T cell receptor beta chains from one sample, sequenced in a study of cytomegalovirus exposure and HLA in healthy donors. Assay used: immunoSEQ multiplex PCR; TCRdb lists only in-frame clones, some missing. The profile shows 200,000 or so clones, 75% to 85% of them singletons. Sequenced material: PBMCs. The source of these receptors is a woman aged 40 to 50 in good health and CMV-seronegative. Both conserved end residues are part of each CDR3. Each record gives: D gene, V gene, J gene, clone size, CDR3 DNA, CDR3 protein. D genes are given only for firm matches. Clone size is not always given. Where it is, it says once, few, many or a class for expanded clones.

TRBD1	TRBV5-4	TRBJ2-1	NA	TGTGCCAGCAGCTTGGGGGCAGGGGGTAACAATGAGCAGTTCTTC	CASSLGAGGNNEQFF
NA	TRBV27	TRBJ1-2	NA	TGTGCCAGCAGAAGTTCCGGGGGAGGGGGGCGAGTGAGTGGCTACACCTTC	CASRSSGGGGRVSGYTF
NA	TRBV4-1	TRBJ1-1	once	TGCGCCAGCAGCCGTACAGGGAACACTGAAGCTTTCTTT	CASSRTGNTEAFF
TRBD2	TRBV5-6	TRBJ2-2	NA	TGTGCCAGCAGCTTGTGGGCCCACCTAGCGGTCACCGGGGAGCTGTTTTTT	CASSLWAHLAVTGELFF
TRBD2	TRBV2	TRBJ2-7	NA	TGTGCCAGCAGTGGGGCCCCTAGCGGGAGGGGCGAGCAGTACTTC	CASSGAPSGRGEQYF
TRBD1	TRBV5-4	TRBJ2-7	NA	TGTGCCAGCAGCCAGACCGGGACAGCCCCTTACGAGCAGTACTTC	CASSQTGTAPYEQYF
TRBD2	TRBV5-1	TRBJ2-1	NA	TGCGCCAGCAGCTTGGTCGGTGGGAGGGCCCCTGATGAGCAGTTCTTC	CASSLVGGRAPDEQFF
TRBD2	TRBV7-3	TRBJ2-1	NA	TGTGCCAGCAGCCTTATTGGGGGGGACTGGCAGTTCTTC	CASSLIGGDWQFF
TRBD2	TRBV29-1	TRBJ2-3	few	TGCAGCGTTGCCCCGGGACTAGCGGGCACAGATACGCAGTATTTT	CSVAPGLAGTDTQYF
NA	TRBV4-2	TRBJ1-5	NA	TGTGCCAGCAGCCAAGGGGGCTCAGGCAATCAGCCCCAGCATTTT	CASSQGGSGNQPQHF
TRBD2	TRBV5-6	TRBJ2-1	NA	TGTGCCAGCAGCTTGGGTCTAGCGGGAGTATATGAGCAGTTCTTC	CASSLGLAGVYEQFF
NA	TRBV9	TRBJ2-2	NA	TGTGCCAGCAGCGTAGCAGGGATTAACGGGGAGCTGTTTTTT	CASSVAGINGELFF
TRBD1	TRBV9	TRBJ1-1	NA	TGTGCCAGCAGCGCTTTAGGGACAGTCATGAACACTGAAGCTTTCTTT	CASSALGTVMNTEAFF
NA	TRBV18	TRBJ2-7	few	TGTGCCAGCTCACCCCTTTCGGGAGACGAGCAGTACTTC	CASSPLSGDEQYF
NA	TRBV6-1	TRBJ1-6	NA	TGTGCCAGCAGGCCCTTCTCGGGACAAGGGGACCCCCTCCACTTT	CASRPFSGQGDPLHF
TRBD1	TRBV5-6	TRBJ2-7	NA	TGTGCCAGCAGCCCCCGTGGGACAGGGGCCCTCGAGCAGTACTTC	CASSPRGTGALEQYF
TRBD2	TRBV19	TRBJ2-7	NA	TGTGCCTCCTCCGTAGCGGGATGGTCCTACGAGCAGTACTTC	CASSVAGWSYEQYF
TRBD1	TRBV18	TRBJ2-1	NA	TGTGCCAGCTCACCACTCGGGATGCAGGGGGCAGGTGAGCAGTTCTTC	CASSPLGMQGAGEQFF
NA	TRBV7-9	TRBJ1-1	NA	TGTGCCAGCAGCTTTGACAGCGAGAACACTGAAGCTTTCTTT	CASSFDSENTEAFF
TRBD2	TRBV15	TRBJ2-4	NA	TGTGCCACCAGCAGACCGGGGGGGGCGGCCAAAAACATTCAGTACTTC	CATSRPGGAAKNIQYF
NA	TRBV7-8	TRBJ1-1	NA	TGTGCCAGCAGCTTACAGAAGAACACTGAAGCTTTCTTT	CASSLQKNTEAFF
TRBD2	TRBV6-1	TRBJ2-2	NA	TGTGCCAGCGGTGGCCTAGCGGGAGGTACCACCGGGGAGCTGTTTTTT	CASGGLAGGTTGELFF
NA	TRBV6-6	TRBJ2-2	NA	TGTGCCAGCAGTTCCAACCTACTAAGCACCGGGGAGCTGTTTTTT	CASSSNLLSTGELFF
NA	TRBV10-1	TRBJ1-3	NA	TGCGCCAGCAGTTCTGGACAGCTCTCTGGAAACACCATATATTTT	CASSSGQLSGNTIYF
NA	TRBV6-1	TRBJ1-5	NA	TGTGCCAGCAGCGAGTGGTTGAGCAATCAGCCCCAGCATTTT	CASSEWLSNQPQHF
TRBD2	TRBV6-6	TRBJ2-7	NA	TGTGCCAGCAGTGCGGGGGGAGTCTACGAGCAGTACTTC	CASSAGGVYEQYF
NA	TRBV10-2	TRBJ1-5	NA	TGCGCCAGCAGTGAGAGTCGGGGAAATCAGCCCCAGCATTTT	CASSESRGNQPQHF
NA	TRBV7-2	TRBJ1-1	NA	TGTGCCAGCAGCTTAGCCAGGCGCATGGTAAACACTGAAGCTTTCTTT	CASSLARRMVNTEAFF
NA	TRBV5-5	TRBJ2-7	once	TGTGCCAGCAGCCCCGTGGGAATAGGGAGCGAGCAGTACTTC	CASSPVGIGSEQYF